This T cell receptor (beta chain) is drawn from a study of response to subunit inactivated influenza vaccine. Each CDR3 protein gets one entry after TCRdb re-called the RT-PCR reads with MiXCR. The sample carries around 580,000 distinct CDR3 sequences, around 13% recorded once. Germline CDR1 is KGHDR and CDR2 is SFDVKD. With 5 bases clipped from V and 5 bases from J, the junction kept 13 bases outside the gene matches. CDR3 length equals 18 residues. This clonotype came up many times. The TCR was taken from a man over 45 who received an inactivated influenza vaccine. The chain combines TRBV24-1 with TRBJ2-1; 11 bases map to TRBD2. The starting material was PBMCs from blood, obtained about 13 days after vaccination. The CDR3 is CATSASGLAGGPHNEQFF. DNA of the CDR3: TGTGCCACCAGTGCTTCAGGCCTAGCGGGAGGCCCCCACAATGAGCAGTTCTTC.